This T cell receptor (beta chain) was obtained from a study of tumor-infiltrating lymphocytes in localized non-small cell lung cancer. Produced via immunoSEQ multiplex PCR; TCRdb's table is partial and in-frame only. The profile covers about 12,000 clones, with 65% to 85% appearing a single time and roughly 12% taken by the ten largest. V lost 1 base and J lost 3, with 13 bases in between. CDR3 length: 15 residues. Germline V gene lookup returns CDR1 SGHNT and CDR2 YYREEE (reference sequence). The receptor comes from a human donor with non-small cell lung cancer. Sequencing input: lung tumor tissue. The chain couples TRBV5-4 to TRBJ1-2; D not certain. Written as DNA, the CDR3 is TGTGCCAGCAGCTTGAGATCTGCTGATCACTATGGCTACACCTTC. This codes for CASSLRSADHYGYTF.